The T cell receptor (beta chain) under discussion was sequenced for a study of human T cells and chemical hapten exposure. With regard to this clonotype: Its antigen is still unknown. One end of the junction fails to match germline, which may point to a read error.

Germline V gives CDR1 SGHVS, CDR2 FNYEAQ. The length of the CDR3 is 15 residues. TCRdb ran MiXCR on the RACE reads and lists one entry per CDR3 protein. Here the sample spans around 380,000 distinct CDR3 sequences, roughly 5% being singletons. Stated time point: patch test 1, 2 weeks after DPC sensitization. Noted treatment: therapeutic diphenylcyclopropenone sensitization with weekly scalp DPC. Study-wide findings and caveats: Donors' alopecia may make their immune response differ from healthy people's.

The clonotype was recovered from a woman in her 50s with alopecia areata. Some clones in this sample may be carry-over from other donors' samples. V is TRBV7-6 and J is TRBJ2-3, with unresolved D. The material was whole blood, obtained in connection with sensitization to the hapten diphenylcyclopropenone (DPC). The CDR3 DNA follows: TGTGCCAGCGGCTTTACCGGTGACCAAACAGATACGCAGTATTTT. Its protein is CASGFTGDQTDTQYF.